This T cell receptor beta chain was recovered during a study of control samples from healthy donors and cancer patients. The protocol was immunoSEQ multiplex PCR, while the TCRdb copy is restricted to in-frame clones and leaves out a portion. The data hold around 30,000 clones, with more than 75% observed a single time. V was pared by 5 bases and J by 1 base, with 8 bases of the junction left unmatched. Germline V gives CDR1 SGHTA, CDR2 FQGNSA. The CDR3 is 18 amino acids. The source is a man in his fifties or sixties with lung cancer. The chain carries TRBV7-2 and TRBJ2-2; 12 bases are shared with TRBD2. The source material was PBMCs. This CDR3 reads CASSLGLGLAGNTGELFF. Here the CDR3 DNA reads TGTGCCAGCAGCCTGGGGTTGGGACTAGCGGGGAACACCGGGGAGCTGTTTTTT. Using reference TRBV7-2 and TRBJ2-2 for the parts outside the CDR3, the full variable domain is GAGVSQSPSNKVTEKGKDVELRCDPISGHTALYWYRQSLGQGLEFLIYFQGNSAPDKSGLPSDRFSAERTGGSVSTLTIQRTQQEDSAVYLCASSLGLGLAGNTGELFFGEGSRLTVL.